The 3 T cell receptor beta chains presented below share a single source sample, sequenced in a study of Ad26.COV2.S vaccination and SARS-CoV-2 variants. Sequencing used immunoSEQ multiplex PCR; TCRdb keeps in-frame clones, though not all of them. The profile shows 440,000 or so clones, roughly nine tenths of them singletons. Stated treatment: some 20 received Ad26.COV2.S at low or high dose, single or two shots; 5 received placebo; per-sample allocation not given. Samples came from day 63 after the first vaccine or placebo injection. The sequencing used peripheral blood, collected in a trial of Ad26.COV2.S vaccine versus placebo. These receptors were obtained from a person aged 18-65 years who received the Ad26.COV2.S COVID-19 vaccine or a placebo.

The gene calls are TRBV18 and TRBJ2-7; 8 bases map to TRBD1. Trimming at V came to 2 bases and at J to 0 bases, leaving 3 bases not matched to a gene. CDR1 is KGHSH and CDR2 is LQKENI in the germline V gene. The length of the CDR3 is 15 residues. In nucleotides, the CDR3 is TGTGCCAGCTCACCAGGACAGGGACGCTCCTACGAGCAGTACTTC. It codes for CASSPGQGRSYEQYF.

V gene TRBV28 combines with J gene TRBJ2-5; 7 nucleotides align to TRBD2. CDR1 and CDR2 from the germline V gene are MDHEN and SYDVKM. This CDR3 has 13 amino acids. V lost 8 bases to trimming and J lost 4 bases; unmatched junction nucleotides: 7. The CDR3 DNA reads as TGTGCCAGCCGAGTGGGAGGGACAGAGACCCAGTACTTC. Translation gives CASRVGGTETQYF. The whole variable domain, remainder taken from reference TRBV28 and TRBJ2-5, is DVKVTQSSRYLVKRTGEKVFLECVQDMDHENMFWYRQDPGLGLRLIYFSYDVKMKEKGDIPEGYSVSREKKERFSLILESASTNQTSMYLCASRVGGTETQYFGPGTRLLVL.

This chain connects TRBV9 to TRBJ1-4; D gene uncertain. Germline V gives CDR1 SGDLS, CDR2 YYNGEE. Trimming stripped 2 bases from V and 0 bases from J, with 5 bases between. The CDR3 has 14 amino acids. CDR3 residues: CASSVRATNEKLFF. The DNA of the CDR3 is TGTGCCAGCAGCGTTCGGGCAACTAATGAAAAACTGTTTTTT.